Below, one T cell receptor (beta chain) is given with its context. Its antigen is not known. This entry comes from a study of blood T cells in healthy people across ages. The study's findings and limits: Versus aged donors, long-lived donors had higher diversity and more naive CD4+ cells.

This CDR3 has 15 amino acids. Trimming removed 5 bases from V and 3 bases from J; junction bases left unmatched: 7. Germline CDR1 and CDR2: SGHTA and FQGNSA. A J-beta primer mix and a sample-barcoded 5' primer were used in a second PCR of roughly 7 to 12 cycles. TCRdb re-analysed the 5' RACE reads in MiXCR, keeping a single row per CDR3 protein. The data contain some 1,000,000 distinct CDR3 sequences, around 27% of them singletons. Those donating, healthy Caucasian individuals from Russia, were aged roughly 6 to 95. The data were also submitted as part of a second study, on T cells of mothers and their children. That paper states: There were over 8 million TCR beta CDR3 reads from each mother and about 3 million from each child. Normalized overlap was always slightly, never significantly, higher in related than unrelated mother-child pairs.

What was sequenced was blood. This chain links TRBV7-2 with TRBJ2-7, with 10 bases identical to TRBD2. The origin of this receptor is a girl aged 2 to 9 in good health. Written as DNA, the CDR3 is TGTGCCAGCAGCCCACTTAGCGGGGGGAACTACGAGCAGTACTTC. It is translated as CASSPLSGGNYEQYF.